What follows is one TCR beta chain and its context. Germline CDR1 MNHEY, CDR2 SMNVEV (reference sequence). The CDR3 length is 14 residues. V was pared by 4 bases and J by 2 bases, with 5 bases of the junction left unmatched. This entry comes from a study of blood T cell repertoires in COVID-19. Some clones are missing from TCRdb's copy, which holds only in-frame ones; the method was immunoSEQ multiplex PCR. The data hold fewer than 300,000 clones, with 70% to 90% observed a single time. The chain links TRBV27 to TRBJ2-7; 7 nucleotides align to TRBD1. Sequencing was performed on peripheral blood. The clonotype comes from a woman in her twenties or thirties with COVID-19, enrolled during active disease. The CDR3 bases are TGTGCCAGCAGTTCCCGGGACAGTACCTACGAGCAGTACTTC. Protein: CASSSRDSTYEQYF.